The rows below give T cell receptor beta chains drawn from one sample of a study of shared clonotypes between healthy human individuals. Sequencing used immunoSEQ multiplex PCR; TCRdb keeps in-frame clones, though not all of them. This table holds about 2.1 million clones, 93% found once. The material sequenced was naive CD8+ T cells from PBMCs. The receptors derive from a young man in good health. Some clones in this sample may be carry-over from other donors' samples. CDR3s include the opening cysteine and the closing phenylalanine or tryptophan. D genes are given only for firm matches. The listing skips clone size in some rows; elsewhere it reads once, few, many or a size class.

. | . | 19 | TRBJ1-5 | TRBV2 | CASSEWVPLQGYDDQPQHF | TGTGCCAGCAGTGAGTGGGTGCCCCTGCAGGGATACGATGATCAGCCCCAGCATTTT
. | . | 14 | TRBJ1-2 | TRBV9 | CASSVAAGTYGYTF | TGTGCCAGCAGCGTAGCGGCAGGAACCTATGGCTACACCTTC
. | TRBD1 | 15 | TRBJ2-1 | TRBV6-1 | CASSELAGGYNEQFF | TGTGCCAGCAGTGAACTCGCAGGGGGCTACAATGAGCAGTTCTTC
once | . | 9 | TRBJ2-1 | TRBV20-1 | CSAINEQFF | TGCAGTGCTATCAATGAGCAGTTCTTC
. | . | 13 | TRBJ1-1 | TRBV2 | CASLMGLNTEAFF | TGTGCCAGCCTTATGGGTCTTAACACTGAAGCTTTCTTT
. | . | 16 | TRBJ1-4 | TRBV6-5 | CASSYSLGTTNEKLFF | TGTGCCAGCAGTTACTCACTGGGGACAACTAATGAAAAACTGTTTTTT
. | . | 16 | TRBJ2-3 | TRBV7-8 | CASSSLGRSRTDTQYF | TGTGCCAGCAGCTCCCTAGGGAGGAGTCGCACAGATACGCAGTATTTT
. | . | 17 | TRBJ2-7 | TRBV21-1 | CASSKKRLGQNGPEQYF | TGTGCCAGCAGCAAGAAAAGACTGGGACAGAATGGGCCCGAGCAGTACTTC
. | TRBD1 | 16 | TRBJ2-4 | TRBV4-1 | CASSQEPGTGGNIQYF | TGCGCCAGCAGCCAAGAGCCCGGGACAGGGGGTAACATTCAGTACTTC
. | . | 15 | TRBJ1-2 | TRBV6-5 | CASSYSRTASYGYTF | TGTGCCAGCAGTTACTCACGGACGGCCTCCTATGGCTACACCTTC
. | TRBD2 | 16 | TRBJ2-7 | TRBV30 | CAWSEKTSGTGSEQYF | TGTGCCTGGAGTGAAAAAACGAGCGGGACCGGCTCCGAGCAGTACTTC
. | . | 13 | TRBJ2-7 | TRBV2 | CASSEGVSYEQYF | TGTGCCAGCAGTGAAGGCGTCTCCTACGAGCAGTACTTC
. | TRBD2 | 17 | TRBJ2-3 | TRBV7-9 | CASSLPSGTTLTDTQYF | TGTGCCAGCAGCTTACCTAGCGGGACGACCCTCACAGATACGCAGTATTTT
. | TRBD2 | 15 | TRBJ2-2 | TRBV7-3 | CASSRSGFNTGELFF | TGTGCCAGCAGCCGTAGCGGGTTCAACACCGGGGAGCTGTTTTTT
. | TRBD2 | 17 | TRBJ2-5 | TRBV29-1 | CSVEDLRLAGVGETQYF | TGCAGCGTTGAAGATCTAAGGCTAGCGGGAGTAGGGGAGACCCAGTACTTC
. | TRBD2 | 17 | TRBJ2-3 | TRBV7-9 | CASSSYVTSGITDTQYF | TGTGCCAGCAGCTCCTACGTGACTAGCGGCATCACAGATACGCAGTATTTT
. | . | 15 | TRBJ2-7 | TRBV11-2 | CASSFGSGGSYEQYF | TGTGCCAGCAGCTTTGGTTCAGGCGGATCCTACGAGCAGTACTTC